The entry below gives a single T cell receptor beta chain sequence along with its context. As yet, its antigen is unknown. The sample belongs to a study of graft-versus-host responses after intestinal transplantation. Study-level background: Following induction with anti-thymocyte globulin, all recipients were given tacrolimus and steroids for two to three years.

General observations from the study: Patients with graft-donor T cell macrochimerism had high graft-versus-host to host-versus-graft clonal ratios in allografts. Early after transplant, HvG declines were associated with peak levels of circulating GvH clones. Recipient marrow harbored GvH clones, some of which surfaced first in ileum or blood.

Here immunoSEQ multiplex PCR was the method, and the copy in TCRdb shows in-frame clones only, minus some. The repertoire consists of about 120,000 clones, with 93% occurring once and the leading ten covering more than 0.95%. The CDR3 covers 12 residues. Germline values: CDR1 SQVTM, CDR2 ANQGSEA. V lost 6 bases, J lost 4 bases, and 2 bases stayed unmatched. The sequencing here drew on unstimulated CD8+ T cells sorted from spleen or lymph node cells, taken before transplant. The chain links TRBV29-1 to TRBJ1-2; 10 bases line up with TRBD1. This clonotype was sampled from a human donor who was the organ donor for an intestinal transplant. CDR3: CSVGTGAYGYTF. The CDR3 DNA reads as TGCAGCGTCGGGACAGGGGCCTATGGCTACACCTTC.